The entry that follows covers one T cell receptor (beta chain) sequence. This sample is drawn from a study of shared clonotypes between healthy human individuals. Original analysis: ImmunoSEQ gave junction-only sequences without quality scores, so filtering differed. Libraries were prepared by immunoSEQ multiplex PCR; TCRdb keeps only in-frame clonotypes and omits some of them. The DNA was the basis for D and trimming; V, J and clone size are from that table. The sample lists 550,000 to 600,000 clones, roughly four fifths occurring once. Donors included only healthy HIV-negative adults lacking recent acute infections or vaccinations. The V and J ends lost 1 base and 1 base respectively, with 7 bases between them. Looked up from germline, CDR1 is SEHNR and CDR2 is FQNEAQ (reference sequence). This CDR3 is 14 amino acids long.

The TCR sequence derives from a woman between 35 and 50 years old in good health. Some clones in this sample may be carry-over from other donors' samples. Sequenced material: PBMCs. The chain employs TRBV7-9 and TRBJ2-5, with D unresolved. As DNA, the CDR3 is TGTGCCAGCAGCTTAGGGCAGCTCCAAGAGACCCAGTACTTC. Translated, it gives CASSLGQLQETQYF.